Sequencing of this T cell receptor beta chain was carried out in a study of shared clonotypes between healthy human individuals. CD45RO-negative CD8 cells positively selected for CCR7 made up the naive population, which excluded terminally differentiated effector memory CD45RA+ cells. Notes on the study in general: A few donors showed sharing of about 4.8% of naive CD4 clonotypes. With few donors, the genetic and exposure-history diversity represented was limited.

For this clone: Its specificity is unknown.

CDR1 and CDR2 (germline): MDHEN, SYDVKM. The CDR3 spans 15 residues. V was pared by 6 bases and J by 0 bases, with 12 bases between. The assay was immunoSEQ multiplex PCR, and TCRdb's table has in-frame clones only and misses some. The sample includes 600,000 or so clones, about 95% seen only once; the top ten take over 0.09%. The specimen was naive CD8+ T cells sorted from blood. V gene TRBV28 combines with J gene TRBJ1-5; no clear D gene. The clonotype originates from a woman in her 30s in good health. The CDR3 coding sequence is TGTGCCAGCAGGGCCCCAGAGGGTAGCAATCAGCCCCAGCATTTT. This codes for CASRAPEGSNQPQHF.